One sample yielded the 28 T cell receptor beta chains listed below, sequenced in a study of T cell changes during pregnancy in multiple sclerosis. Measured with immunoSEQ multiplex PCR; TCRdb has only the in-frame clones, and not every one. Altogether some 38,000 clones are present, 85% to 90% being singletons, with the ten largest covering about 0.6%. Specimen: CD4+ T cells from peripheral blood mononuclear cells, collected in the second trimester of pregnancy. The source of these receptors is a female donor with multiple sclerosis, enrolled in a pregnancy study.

CDR3 coding DNA: TGTGCCAGCAGCGTTCCGGGTGCTGGAAACACCATATATTTT. As protein: CASSVPGAGNTIYF. The J gene is TRBJ1-3, the V gene TRBV9, with D unresolved. Deletions cut 2 bases from V and 2 bases from J, with 8 bases between. The CDR3 length is 14 residues. Per the germline V gene, CDR1 is SGDLS and CDR2 is YYNGEE. The entire variable domain, with the rest obtained from reference TRBV9 and TRBJ1-3, is as follows: DSGVTQTPKHLITATGQRVTLRCSPRSGDLSVYWYQQSLDQGLQFLIQYYNGEERAKGNILERFSAQQFPDLHSELNLSSLELGDSALYFCASSVPGAGNTIYFGEGSWLTVV.

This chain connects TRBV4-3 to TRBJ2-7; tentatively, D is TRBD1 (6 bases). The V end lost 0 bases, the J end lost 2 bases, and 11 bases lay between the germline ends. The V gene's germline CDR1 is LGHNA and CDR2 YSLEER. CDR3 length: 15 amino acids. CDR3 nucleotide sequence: TGCGCCAGCAGCCAAGAAATAGGACAGACCTACGAGCAGTACTTC. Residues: CASSQEIGQTYEQYF.

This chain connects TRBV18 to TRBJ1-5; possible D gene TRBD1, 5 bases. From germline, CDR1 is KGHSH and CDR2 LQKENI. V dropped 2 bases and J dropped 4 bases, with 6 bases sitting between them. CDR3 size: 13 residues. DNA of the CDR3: TGTGCCAGCTCACCAGGGGCAAATCAGCCCCAGCATTTT. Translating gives CASSPGANQPQHF.

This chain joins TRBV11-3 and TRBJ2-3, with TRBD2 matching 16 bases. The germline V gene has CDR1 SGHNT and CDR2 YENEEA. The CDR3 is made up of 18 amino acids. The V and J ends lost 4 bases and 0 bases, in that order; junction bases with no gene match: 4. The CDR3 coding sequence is TGTGCCAGCAGCTCGGGACTAGCGGGAGGGCCTAGCACAGATACGCAGTATTTT. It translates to CASSSGLAGGPSTDTQYF.

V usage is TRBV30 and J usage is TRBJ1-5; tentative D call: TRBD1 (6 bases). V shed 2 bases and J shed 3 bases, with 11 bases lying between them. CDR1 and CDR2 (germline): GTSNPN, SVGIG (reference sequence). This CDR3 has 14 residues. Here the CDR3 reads CAWSFTGFNQPQHF. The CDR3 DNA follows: TGTGCCTGGAGTTTCACAGGGTTCAATCAGCCCCAGCATTTT.

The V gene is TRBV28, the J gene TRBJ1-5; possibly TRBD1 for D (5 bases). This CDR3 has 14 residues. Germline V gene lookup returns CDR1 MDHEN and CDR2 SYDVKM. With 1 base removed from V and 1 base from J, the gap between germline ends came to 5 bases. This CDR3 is CASSLSGSNQPQHF. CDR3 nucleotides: TGTGCCAGCAGTTTATCAGGGAGCAATCAGCCCCAGCATTTT.

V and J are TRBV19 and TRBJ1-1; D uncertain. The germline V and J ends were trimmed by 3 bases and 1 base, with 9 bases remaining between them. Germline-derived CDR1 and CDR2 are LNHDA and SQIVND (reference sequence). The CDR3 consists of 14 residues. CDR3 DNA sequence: TGTGCCAGTAGTATGAAAGCGGCGAACACTGAAGCTTTCTTT. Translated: CASSMKAANTEAFF.

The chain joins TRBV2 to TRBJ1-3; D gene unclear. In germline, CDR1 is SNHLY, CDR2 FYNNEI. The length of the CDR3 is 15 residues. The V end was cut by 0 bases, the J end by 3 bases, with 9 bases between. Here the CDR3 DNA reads TGTGCCAGCAGTGAAGCGTCACAGCTTGGAAACACCATATATTTT. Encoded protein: CASSEASQLGNTIYF.

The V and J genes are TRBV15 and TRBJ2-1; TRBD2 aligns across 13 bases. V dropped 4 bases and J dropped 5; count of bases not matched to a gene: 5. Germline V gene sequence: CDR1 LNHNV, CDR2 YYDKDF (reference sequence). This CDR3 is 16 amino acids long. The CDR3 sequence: CATSTGTSGINNEQFF. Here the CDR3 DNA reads TGTGCCACCAGCACAGGGACTAGCGGGATCAACAATGAGCAGTTCTTC.

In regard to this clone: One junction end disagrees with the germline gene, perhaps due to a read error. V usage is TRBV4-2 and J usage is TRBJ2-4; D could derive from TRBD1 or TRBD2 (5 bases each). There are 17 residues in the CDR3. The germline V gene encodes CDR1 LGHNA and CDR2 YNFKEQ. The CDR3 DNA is TGTGCCAGCAGCAAAGAGGGTGCAGGGCCTGCCAAAAACATTCAGTACTTC. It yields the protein CASSKEGAGPAKNIQYF.

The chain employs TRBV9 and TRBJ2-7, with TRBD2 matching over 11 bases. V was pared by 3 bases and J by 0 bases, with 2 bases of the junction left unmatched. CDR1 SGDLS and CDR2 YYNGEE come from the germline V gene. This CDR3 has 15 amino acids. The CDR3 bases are TGTGCCAGCAGCGAGGGACTAGCGGACTCCTACGAGCAGTACTTC. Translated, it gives CASSEGLADSYEQYF.

The chain's CDR3 is CASSLSGRNGNEQFF. The CDR3 DNA is TGTGCCAGCAGCCTTAGCGGTCGGAATGGTAATGAGCAGTTCTTC. V gene TRBV7-2 combines with J gene TRBJ2-1, with D perhaps matching TRBD2 (6 bases). Germline CDR1 SGHTA, CDR2 FQGNSA. CDR3 length equals 15 residues. V was cut by 5 bases and J by 7 bases, with 18 bases left in between.

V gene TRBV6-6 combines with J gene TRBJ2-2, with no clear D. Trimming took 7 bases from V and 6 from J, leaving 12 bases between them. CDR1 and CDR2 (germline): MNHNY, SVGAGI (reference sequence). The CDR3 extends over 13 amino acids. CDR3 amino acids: CASTYRRSGELFF. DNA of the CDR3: TGTGCCAGCACCTACCGCCGGTCCGGGGAGCTGTTTTTT.

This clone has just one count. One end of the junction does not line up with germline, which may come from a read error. The CDR3 DNA reads TGTGCCAGCAGAGAACCGGGACTAAGATCAGATATGCAGTATTTT. Its protein is CASREPGLRSDMQYF. The V call is TRBV25-1, the J call TRBJ2-3; 7 bases match TRBD2. In germline, CDR1 is MGHDK, CDR2 SYGVNS. The CDR3 covers 15 residues.

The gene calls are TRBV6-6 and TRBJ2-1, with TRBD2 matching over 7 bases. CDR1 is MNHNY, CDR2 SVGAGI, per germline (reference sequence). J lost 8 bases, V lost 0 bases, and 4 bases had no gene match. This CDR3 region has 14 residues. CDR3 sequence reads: CASSYSASGYEQFF. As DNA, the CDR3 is TGTGCCAGCAGTTACTCGGCTAGCGGATATGAGCAGTTCTTC.

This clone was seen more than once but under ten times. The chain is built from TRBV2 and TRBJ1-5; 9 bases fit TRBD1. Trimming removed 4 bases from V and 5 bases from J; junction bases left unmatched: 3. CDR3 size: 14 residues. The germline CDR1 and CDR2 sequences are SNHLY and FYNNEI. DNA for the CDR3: TGTGCCAGCAGTGGGGGACAGGGAGATCAGCCCCAGCATTTT. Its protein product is CASSGGQGDQPQHF.

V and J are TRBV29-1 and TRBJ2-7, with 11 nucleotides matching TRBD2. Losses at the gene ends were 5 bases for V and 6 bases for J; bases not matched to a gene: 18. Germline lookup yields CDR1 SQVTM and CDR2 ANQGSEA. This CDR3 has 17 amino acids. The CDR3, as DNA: TGCAGCGTTATCCCCTCGGTAGCGGGAGGGCCGTCGGGCGAGCAGTACTTC. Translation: CSVIPSVAGGPSGEQYF.

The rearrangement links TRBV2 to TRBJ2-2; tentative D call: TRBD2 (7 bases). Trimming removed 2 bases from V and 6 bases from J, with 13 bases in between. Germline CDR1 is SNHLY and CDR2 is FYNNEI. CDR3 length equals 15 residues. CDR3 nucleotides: TGTGCCAGCAGTGAATTGCAGGGGAGGGCCGGGGAGCTGTTTTTT. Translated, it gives CASSELQGRAGELFF. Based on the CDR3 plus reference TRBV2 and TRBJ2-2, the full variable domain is EPEVTQTPSHQVTQMGQEVILRCVPISNHLYFYWYRQILGQKVEFLVSFYNNEISEKSEIFDDQFSVERPDGSNFTLKIRSTKLEDSAMYFCASSELQGRAGELFFGEGSRLTVL.

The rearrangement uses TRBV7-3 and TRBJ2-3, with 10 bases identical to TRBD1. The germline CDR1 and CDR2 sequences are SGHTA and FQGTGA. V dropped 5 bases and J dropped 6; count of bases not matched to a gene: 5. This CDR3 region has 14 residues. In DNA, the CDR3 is TGTGCCAGCAGCGCGACAGGGGGCGGGGATACGCAGTATTTT. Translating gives CASSATGGGDTQYF.

Here the CDR3 reads CASSLDSDTEAFF. Written as DNA, the CDR3 is TGTGCCAGCAGTCTTGACTCTGACACTGAAGCTTTCTTT. The rearrangement joins TRBV27 to TRBJ1-1; D gene unclear. The germline gives CDR1 MNHEY, CDR2 SMNVEV (reference sequence). The CDR3 totals 13 residues. V lost 5 bases and J 3 bases, leaving 10 bases between the germline ends.

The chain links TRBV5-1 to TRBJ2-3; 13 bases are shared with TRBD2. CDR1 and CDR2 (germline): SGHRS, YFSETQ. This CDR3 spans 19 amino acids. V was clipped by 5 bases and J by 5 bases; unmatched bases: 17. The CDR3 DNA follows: TGCGCCAGCAGGTATAGGACTAGCGGGAGCATACTCGAAGGAGATACGCAGTATTTT. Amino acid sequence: CASRYRTSGSILEGDTQYF.

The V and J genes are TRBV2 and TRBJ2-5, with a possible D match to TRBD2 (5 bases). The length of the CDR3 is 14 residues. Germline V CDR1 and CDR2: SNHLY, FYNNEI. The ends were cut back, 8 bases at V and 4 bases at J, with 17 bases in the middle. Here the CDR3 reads CASRQDPAVETQYF. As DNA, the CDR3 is TGTGCCAGCCGGCAGGACCCAGCGGTAGAGACCCAGTACTTC.

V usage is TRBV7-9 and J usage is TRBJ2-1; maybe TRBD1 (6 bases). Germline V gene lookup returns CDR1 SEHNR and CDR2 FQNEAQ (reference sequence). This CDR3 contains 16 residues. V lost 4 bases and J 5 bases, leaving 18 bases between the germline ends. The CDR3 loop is CASSSRKDRSNNEQFF. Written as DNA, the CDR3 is TGTGCCAGCAGCTCCCGGAAGGACAGATCAAACAATGAGCAGTTCTTC.

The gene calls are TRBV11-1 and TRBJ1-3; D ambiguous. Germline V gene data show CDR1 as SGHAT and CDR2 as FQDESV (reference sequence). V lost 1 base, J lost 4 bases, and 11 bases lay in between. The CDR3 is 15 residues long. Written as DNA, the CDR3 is TGTGCCAGCAGCTTAGAAGGTGGACTCGGAAACACCATATATTTT. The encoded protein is CASSLEGGLGNTIYF.

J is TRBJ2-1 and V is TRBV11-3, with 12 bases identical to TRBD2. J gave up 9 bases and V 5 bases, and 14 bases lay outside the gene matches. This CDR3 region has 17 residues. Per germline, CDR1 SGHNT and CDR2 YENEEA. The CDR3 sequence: CASSPQSSGRAFGEQFF. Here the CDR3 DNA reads TGTGCCAGCAGCCCCCAATCTAGCGGGAGGGCTTTCGGTGAGCAGTTCTTC.

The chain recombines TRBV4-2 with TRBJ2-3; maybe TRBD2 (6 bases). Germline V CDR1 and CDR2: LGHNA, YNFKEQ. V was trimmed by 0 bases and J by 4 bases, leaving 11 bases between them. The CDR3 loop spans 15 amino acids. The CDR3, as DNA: TGTGCCAGCAGCCAAGAGGGAGGAAGGGCAGATACGCAGTATTTT. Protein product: CASSQEGGRADTQYF.

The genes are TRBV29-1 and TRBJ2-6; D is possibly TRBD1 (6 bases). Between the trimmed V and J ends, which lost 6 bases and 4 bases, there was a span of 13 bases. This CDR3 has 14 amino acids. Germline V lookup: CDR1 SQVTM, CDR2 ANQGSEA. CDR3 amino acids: CSVLMGAGANVLTF. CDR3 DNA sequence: TGCAGCGTCCTGATGGGGGCCGGGGCCAACGTCCTGACTTTC.

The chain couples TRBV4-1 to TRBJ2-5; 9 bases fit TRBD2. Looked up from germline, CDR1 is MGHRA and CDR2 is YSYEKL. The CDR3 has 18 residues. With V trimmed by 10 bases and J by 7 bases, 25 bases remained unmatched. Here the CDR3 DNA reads TGCGCCACCCGAACTAACGCGGGGGGGGGCGAAGAATGGGGGACCCAGTACTTC. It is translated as CATRTNAGGGEEWGTQYF.